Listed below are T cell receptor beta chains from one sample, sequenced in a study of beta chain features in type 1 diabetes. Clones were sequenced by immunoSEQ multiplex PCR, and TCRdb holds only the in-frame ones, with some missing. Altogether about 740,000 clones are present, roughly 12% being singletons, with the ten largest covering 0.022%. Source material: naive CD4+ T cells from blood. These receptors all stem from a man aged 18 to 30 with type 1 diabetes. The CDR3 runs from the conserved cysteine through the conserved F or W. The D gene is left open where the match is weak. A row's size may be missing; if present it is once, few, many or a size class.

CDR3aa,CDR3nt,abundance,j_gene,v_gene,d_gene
CASSPRTADTEAFF,TGTGCCAGCTCCCCAAGGACAGCGGACACTGAAGCTTTCTTT,-,TRBJ1-1,TRBV18,-
CASSIADRLSPLHF,TGTGCCAGTAGTATCGCTGATCGCTTATCACCCCTCCACTTT,-,TRBJ1-6,TRBV19,-
CASSRPGLAGASSYNEQFF,TGTGCCAGCAGCCGACCGGGACTAGCGGGGGCTAGCTCCTACAATGAGCAGTTCTTC,-,TRBJ2-1,TRBV5-6,TRBD2
CASSYSGTTETQYF,TGTGCCAGCAGTTATTCCGGGACAACAGAGACCCAGTACTTC,few,TRBJ2-5,TRBV28,-
CASSPSNEQFF,TGTGCCAGCTCCCCCAGCAATGAGCAGTTCTTC,-,TRBJ2-1,TRBV18,-
CASSALGLIQYF,TGTGCCAGCAGCGCACTAGGTCTCATTCAGTACTTC,few,TRBJ2-4,TRBV14,-
CASSQDRRAYSSYNSPLHF,TGCGCCAGCAGCCAAGATAGGCGTGCGTATAGCTCCTATAATTCACCCCTCCACTTT,-,TRBJ1-6,TRBV4-1,-
CASSPRRGEQYF,TGTGCCAGCAGCCCCCGCCGGGGCGAGCAGTACTTC,-,TRBJ2-7,TRBV9,-
CASSLGGFSSGANVLTF,TGTGCCAGCAGCTTGGGGGGCTTCAGCTCTGGGGCCAACGTCCTGACTTTC,few,TRBJ2-6,TRBV9,-
CAWSVGGFGQPQHF,TGTGCCTGGAGTGTCGGAGGATTCGGACAGCCCCAGCATTTT,few,TRBJ1-5,TRBV30,-
CASSLQYRRGNQPQHF,TGTGCCAGCAGTCTACAGTACCGCCGTGGCAATCAGCCCCAGCATTTT,-,TRBJ1-5,TRBV28,-
CASSLLDGSSYEQYF,TGTGCCAGTAGCCTCCTGGACGGGAGCTCCTACGAGCAGTACTTC,few,TRBJ2-7,TRBV19,-
CASRESSTDTQYF,TGTGCCAGCAGAGAAAGTAGCACAGATACGCAGTATTTT,-,TRBJ2-3,TRBV27,-
CASSPRMGARETQYF,TGTGCCAGCAGCCCCCGGATGGGGGCCCGGGAGACCCAGTACTTC,few,TRBJ2-5,TRBV7-2,-
CASSPLGGSPLHF,TGTGCCAGCAGCCCTTTGGGTGGCTCACCCCTCCACTTT,-,TRBJ1-6,TRBV7-9,-
CASSANTDTQYF,TGTGCCAGCAGCGCTAACACAGATACGCAGTATTTT,-,TRBJ2-3,TRBV9,-
CASRFDRGGTDTQYF,TGTGCCAGCAGGTTTGACAGGGGAGGCACAGATACGCAGTATTTT,-,TRBJ2-3,TRBV2,TRBD1